These 20 T cell receptor beta chains came from one sample sequenced in a study of regulatory T cells in long-lasting Graves disease (dated by TCRdb to the early 2020s). Library preparation employed multiplex PCR. The instrument was an Illumina HiSeq 4000. CDR3 regions were amplified by Arm-PCR with iRepertoire HTBI primers to construct TCR beta libraries. TCRdb handled the public reads itself, with Q25 trimming in fastp and clone calling in MiXCR, and kept productive beta chains. Rows are combined by CDR3 protein, so each entry shows the most common genes and DNA. The sample yields a few hundred thousand distinct CDR3 sequences; roughly 14% were counted once. The top ten hold more than 8.5% of the sample. This sample's time point label indicates: newly diagnosed GD, antithyroid drugs for less than 3 months. For both TCR sequencing and RNA sequencing, RNA was extracted from PBMCs using TRIzol. These data also featured in a second study, about T cells in Graves' hyperthyroidism and ophthalmopathy.

Here the sequenced sample was peripheral blood mononuclear cells (PBMCs), taken at new diagnosis, from a patient treated with antithyroid drugs. Receptors originate from a man younger than 40 with Graves disease. Donor details come from another sample of the same person, matched by shared clones.

The V gene is TRBV5-1, the J gene TRBJ1-6; no definite D call. Between the trimmed V and J ends, which lost 3 bases and 8 bases, there was a span of 9 bases. Per germline, CDR1 SGHRS and CDR2 YFSETQ. The CDR3 sequence is 13 residues long. In DNA form, the CDR3 reads TGCGCCAGCAGCTCTGGACTCGATTCACCCCTCCACTTT. Translation: CASSSGLDSPLHF.

This clonotype was detected ten times or more. The V gene is TRBV7-9, the J gene TRBJ2-1; 10 bases are shared with TRBD2. The germline V gene has CDR1 SEHNR and CDR2 FQNEAQ (reference sequence). The CDR3 runs 15 residues. With V trimmed by 5 bases and J by 7 bases, 8 bases remained unmatched. CDR3 in amino acids: CASSPLAGVENEQFF. CDR3 DNA sequence: TGTGCCAGCAGCCCCCTAGCGGGAGTGGAGAATGAGCAGTTCTTC.

About this clonotype: A far larger clone is only one base removed, so a read error is likely. The V and J genes are TRBV2 and TRBJ2-7; no firm D call. The CDR3 spans 13 residues. Trimming took 7 bases from V and 7 from J, leaving 17 bases between them. Per the germline V gene, CDR1 is SNHLY and CDR2 is FYNNEI. DNA of the CDR3: TGTGCCAGCAACGAGGCAGGCTACAATGAGCAGTACTTC. Its translation is CASNEAGYNEQYF.

The chain joins TRBV7-2 to TRBJ2-1; 10 bases line up with TRBD2. The CDR3 loop spans 16 amino acids. CDR1 is SGHTA and CDR2 is FQGNSA in the germline V gene. Trimming cost V 9 bases and J 7 bases; bases outside gene matches: 15. CDR3 region: CASKAIGAGGGNEQFF. CDR3 DNA: TGTGCCAGTAAAGCCATCGGAGCGGGAGGGGGGAATGAGCAGTTCTTC.

This clonotype was seen a handful of times. This chain uses TRBV12-3 or TRBV12-4 with TRBJ1-2, with no clear D. Trimming stripped 3 bases from V and 6 bases from J, with 14 bases between. The length of the CDR3 is 14 residues. CDR3 protein: CASSFSVGGDGYTF. DNA of the CDR3: TGTGCCAGCAGTTTTTCTGTGGGAGGAGATGGCTACACCTTC.

This clonotype occurred many times. This chain links TRBV6-5 with TRBJ2-7, with 7 bases matching TRBD1. V lost 4 bases, J lost 2 bases, and 5 bases stayed unmatched. CDR3 length: 14 residues. Germline CDR1 MNHEY, CDR2 SVGAGI. The CDR3 protein is CASSLARGPYEQYF. The CDR3 DNA is TGTGCCAGCAGTTTAGCTAGGGGGCCCTACGAGCAGTACTTC.

The chain joins TRBV20-1 to TRBJ2-2; D uncertain. The CDR3 extends over 14 amino acids. Deletions cut 3 bases from V and 4 bases from J, with 12 bases between. Germline V gene sequence: CDR1 DFQATT, CDR2 SNEGSKA (reference sequence). DNA for the CDR3: TGCAGTGCTAGTTCGGGTTTTACCACCGGGGAGCTGTTTTTT. It is translated as CSASSGFTTGELFF.

This clonotype was seen repeatedly, ten times or more. The V call is TRBV24-1, the J call TRBJ2-7; weak D call: TRBD2 (7 bases). The V end lost 4 bases, the J end lost 4 bases, and 13 bases lay between the germline ends. The CDR3 covers 14 residues. Germline loops: CDR1 KGHDR, CDR2 SFDVKD. Written as DNA, the CDR3 is TGTGCCACCAGTGAAGGGGGGGGCCGATACGAGCAGTACTTC. It specifies CATSEGGGRYEQYF.

This clonotype was seen a few times. The J gene is TRBJ1-1, the V gene TRBV29-1; D gene unclear. Trimming cost V 5 bases and J 4 bases, with 14 bases left between them. The CDR3 is 13 residues long. Germline loops: CDR1 SQVTM, CDR2 ANQGSEA. This CDR3 reads CSVYGRETTEAFF. The DNA for the CDR3 is TGCAGCGTTTATGGGAGGGAAACCACTGAAGCTTTCTTT.

The V call is TRBV29-1, the J call TRBJ1-4; the D gene is possibly TRBD1 (6 bases). Trimming stripped 2 bases from V and 6 bases from J, with 16 bases between. The CDR3 contains 15 residues. CDR1 SQVTM and CDR2 ANQGSEA come from the germline V gene. The CDR3: CSVEKPNRVDEKLFF. The CDR3 DNA follows: TGCAGCGTTGAAAAGCCGAACAGGGTGGATGAAAAACTGTTTTTT.

This clonotype was detected many times. The chain combines TRBV3-1 with TRBJ2-1; D gene unclear. The V end lost 1 base, the J end lost 7 bases, and 5 bases lay between the germline ends. CDR1 is LGHDT, CDR2 YNNKEL, per germline (reference sequence). This CDR3 spans 12 amino acids. The CDR3 loop reads CASSQVMNEQFF. Here the CDR3 DNA reads TGTGCCAGCAGCCAAGTTATGAATGAGCAGTTCTTC.

J is TRBJ1-1 and V is TRBV28, with D possibly being TRBD1 (6 bases). Trimming cost V 5 bases and J 5 bases, with 18 bases left between them. Germline-derived CDR1 and CDR2 are MDHEN and SYDVKM. The CDR3 covers 15 residues. The CDR3 sequence: CASSPRGGLRTEAFF. DNA of the CDR3: TGTGCCAGCAGTCCAAGGGGGGGACTTCGGACTGAAGCTTTCTTT.

This clonotype was detected ten times or more. This sequence joins TRBV5-1 and TRBJ1-5; no reliable D call. Germline CDR1 SGHRS, CDR2 YFSETQ. The length of the CDR3 is 15 residues. V dropped 0 bases and J dropped 4 bases, with 11 bases sitting between them. The CDR3 spells CASSLGPGVNQPQHF. The CDR3 coding sequence is TGCGCCAGCAGCTTGGGGCCAGGCGTTAATCAGCCCCAGCATTTT.

This clonotype was detected ten times or more. The chain is built from TRBV24-1 and TRBJ2-1, with D possibly being TRBD1 (6 bases). Germline lookup yields CDR1 KGHDR and CDR2 SFDVKD. CDR3 length equals 16 residues. Trimming took off 3 bases at V and 6 bases at J, with 17 bases between the two ends. CDR3 in amino acids: CATSDARGPGSNEQFF. In DNA form, the CDR3 reads TGTGCCACCAGTGATGCCAGGGGACCCGGAAGCAATGAGCAGTTCTTC.

Many counts were recorded for this clonotype. V gene TRBV6-2 or TRBV6-3 combines with J gene TRBJ2-3, with 10 positions matching TRBD2. Trimming at V came to 2 bases and at J to 1 base, leaving 6 bases not matched to a gene. CDR3 length: 17 amino acids. Germline CDR1 and CDR2: MNHEY and SVGEGT. As DNA, the CDR3 is TGTGCCAGCAGTTACGGAGCTAGCGGGAGAGGCACAGATACGCAGTATTTT. Its translation is CASSYGASGRGTDTQYF.

Ten or more counts support this clonotype. One junction end disagrees with the germline gene, perhaps due to a read error. CDR3 protein: CASSLAGTGGFYEQYF. The CDR3, as DNA: TGTGCCAGCAGTTTAGCGGGGACAGGGGGGTTCTACGAGCAGTACTTC. The gene calls are TRBV5-1 and TRBJ2-7; TRBD1 agrees at 11 bases. Per germline, CDR1 SGHRS and CDR2 YFSETQ. The CDR3 runs 16 residues. The variable domain in full, with the rest retrieved from reference TRBV5-1 and TRBJ2-7, is KAGVTQTPRYLIKTRGQQVTLSCSPISGHRSVSWYQQTPGQGLQFLFEYFSETQRNKGNFPGRFSGRQFSNSRSEMNVSTLELGDSALYLCASSLAGTGGFYEQYFGPGTRLTVT.

The sample holds many counts of this clonotype. The J gene is TRBJ2-7, the V gene TRBV6-1; TRBD2 aligns across 11 bases. The germline CDR1 and CDR2 sequences are MNHNS and SASEGT. This CDR3 region has 16 residues. Trimming at V came to 5 bases and at J to 6 bases, leaving 12 bases not matched to a gene. CDR3 DNA sequence: TGTGCCAGCAGTCCGGGACTAGCGGTCGCAGGGCTCGAGCAGTACTTC. This codes for CASSPGLAVAGLEQYF.

This clonotype was recorded many times. The chain has TRBV27 and TRBJ2-2, with 8 bases that match TRBD1. Trimming at V came to 5 bases and at J to 6 bases, leaving 8 bases not matched to a gene. This CDR3 is built from 15 residues. The V gene's germline CDR1 is MNHEY and CDR2 SMNVEV (reference sequence). In DNA form, the CDR3 reads TGTGCCAGCAGTCTCTGGACAGGGTTTGCCGGGGAGCTGTTTTTT. This encodes CASSLWTGFAGELFF.

This clonotype was detected a few times. The gene calls are TRBV19 and TRBJ1-5; 7 bases align to TRBD1. This CDR3 is built from 19 residues. Losses at the gene ends were 3 bases for V and 6 bases for J; bases not matched to a gene: 20. Germline CDR1 and CDR2: LNHDA and SQIVND (reference sequence). This chain's CDR3 is CASSIRFNRGLATPQPQHF. For the CDR3, the DNA is TGTGCCAGTAGTATTCGATTTAACAGGGGCCTGGCCACCCCTCAGCCCCAGCATTTT. Based on the CDR3 plus reference TRBV19 and TRBJ1-5, the full variable domain is DGGITQSPKYLFRKEGQNVTLSCEQNLNHDAMYWYRQDPGQGLRLIYYSQIVNDFQKGDIAEGYSVSREKKESFPLTVTSAQKNPTAFYLCASSIRFNRGLATPQPQHFGDGTRLSIL.

This clonotype was seen many times. The chain has TRBV27 and TRBJ2-7, with 7 bases identical to TRBD2. CDR3 length equals 14 residues. Trimming took 6 bases from V and 2 from J; bases not matched to a gene: 7. Germline V gives CDR1 MNHEY, CDR2 SMNVEV (reference sequence). The CDR3 nucleotides read TGTGCCAGCAGCACCGGGACTACCGCCTACGAGCAGTACTTC. It codes for CASSTGTTAYEQYF.